A selection of T cell receptor beta chains follows, all from one sample in a study of neurological immune-mediated disorders. TCRdb reanalysed the 5' RACE reads using MiXCR and keeps one entry per CDR3 protein. The data show more than 8,000 distinct CDR3 sequences, under 25% seen once. The sample was CD8+ T cells from blood. The receptors come from a middle-aged woman with multiple sclerosis. CDR3s include the opening cysteine and the closing phenylalanine or tryptophan.

V gene,CDR3 protein
TRBV9,CASSFRGGNTGELFF
TRBV7-2,CASSLGRRGRGLIEQYF
TRBV10-2,CASSETGGDGYTF
TRBV9,CASSVSPSYEQYF
TRBV10-2,CASSELTGFSSYEQYF
TRBV10-1,CASSDRGMTSGNADTQYF
TRBV4-1,CASSYNPQDNYGYTF
TRBV3-1,CASSHPVAGGELFF
TRBV6-1,CASTSGDYNEQFF
TRBV5-6,CASSFREGFGYTF
TRBV10-2,CASTGAGGLEFF
TRBV12-3/TRBV12-4,CASSFQGLGELFF
TRBV4-1,CASSFRTSGAQDTQYF
TRBV3-1,CASSQVASAGNEQFF
TRBV9,CASSDSLAGDTGELFF
TRBV6-1,CASSEWAGNQPQHF
TRBV20-1,CSASLAGGGIDTQYF
TRBV5-1,CASSFSPGSQYEQYF
TRBV5-1,CASSLVASGGPETQYF
TRBV5-1,CASSWGAGVYEQYF
TRBV29-1,CSVTSAEQYF
TRBV4-1,CASSQVSGGDTQYF
TRBV5-1,CASSLRDRGPEAFF